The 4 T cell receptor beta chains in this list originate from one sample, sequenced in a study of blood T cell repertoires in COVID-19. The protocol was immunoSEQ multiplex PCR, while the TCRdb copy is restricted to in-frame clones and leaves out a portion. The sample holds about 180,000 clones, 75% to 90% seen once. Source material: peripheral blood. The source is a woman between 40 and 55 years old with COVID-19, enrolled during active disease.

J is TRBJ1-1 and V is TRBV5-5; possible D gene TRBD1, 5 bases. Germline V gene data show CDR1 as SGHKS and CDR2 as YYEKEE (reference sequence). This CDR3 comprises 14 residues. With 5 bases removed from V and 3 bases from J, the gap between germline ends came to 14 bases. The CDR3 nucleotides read TGTGCCAGCAGGACGAAGGGCAGGGACACTGAAGCTTTCTTT. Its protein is CASRTKGRDTEAFF. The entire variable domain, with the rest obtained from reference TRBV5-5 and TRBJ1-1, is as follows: DAGVTQSPTHLIKTRGQQVTLRCSPISGHKSVSWYQQVLGQGPQFIFQYYEKEERGRGNFPDRFSARQFPNYSSELNVNALLLGDSALYLCASRTKGRDTEAFFGQGTRLTVV.

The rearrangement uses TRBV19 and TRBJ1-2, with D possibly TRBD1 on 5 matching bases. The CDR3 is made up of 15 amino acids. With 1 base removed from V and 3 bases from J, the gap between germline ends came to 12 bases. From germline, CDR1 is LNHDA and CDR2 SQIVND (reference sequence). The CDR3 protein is CASSIVDGGDYGYTF. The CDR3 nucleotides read TGTGCCAGTAGTATAGTTGACGGAGGGGACTATGGCTACACCTTC.

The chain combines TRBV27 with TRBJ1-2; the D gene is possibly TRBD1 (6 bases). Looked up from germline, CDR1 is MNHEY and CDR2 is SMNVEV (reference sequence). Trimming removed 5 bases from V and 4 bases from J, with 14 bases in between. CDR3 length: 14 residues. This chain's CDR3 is CASSPTGRTYGYTF. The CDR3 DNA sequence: TGTGCCAGCAGTCCGACAGGTCGGACCTATGGCTACACCTTC.

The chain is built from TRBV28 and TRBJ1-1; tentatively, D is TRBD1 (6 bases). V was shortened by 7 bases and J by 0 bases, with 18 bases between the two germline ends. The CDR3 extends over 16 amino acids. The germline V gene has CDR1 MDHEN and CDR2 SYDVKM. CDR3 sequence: CASTFSLQGLNTEAFF. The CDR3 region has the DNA TGTGCCAGCACCTTCTCCTTACAGGGCCTGAACACTGAAGCTTTCTTT.